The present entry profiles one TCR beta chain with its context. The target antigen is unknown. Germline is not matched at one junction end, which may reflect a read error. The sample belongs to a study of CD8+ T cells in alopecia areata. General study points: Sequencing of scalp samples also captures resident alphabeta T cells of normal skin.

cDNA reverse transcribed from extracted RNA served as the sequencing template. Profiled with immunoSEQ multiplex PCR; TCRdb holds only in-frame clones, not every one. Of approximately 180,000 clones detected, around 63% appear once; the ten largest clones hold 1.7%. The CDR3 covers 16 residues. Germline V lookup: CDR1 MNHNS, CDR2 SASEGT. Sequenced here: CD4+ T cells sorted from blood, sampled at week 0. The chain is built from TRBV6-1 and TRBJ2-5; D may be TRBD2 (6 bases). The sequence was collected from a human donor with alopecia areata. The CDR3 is CASSKAYRSRGETQYF. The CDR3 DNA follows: TGTGCCAGCAGTAAAGCGTATCGATCGCGGGGTGAGACCCAGTACTTC.